The present T cell receptor beta chain was sequenced within a study of blood T cell repertoires in COVID-19. Across the study: Whether acute or convalescent, the COVID-19 samples came from the United States, Italy and Spain. PBMCs, B-cell-depleted T cells, or T cells were the source of the cDNA or gDNA that made up the material.

The CDR3 covers 15 residues. Unmatched junction bases numbered 11, after V lost 5 bases and J lost 4 bases. The germline gives CDR1 GTSNPN, CDR2 SVGIG (reference sequence). Authors' analysis steps: Scientists estimated how many nucleated cells there were by amplifying reference gene primers. Produced via immunoSEQ multiplex PCR; TCRdb's table is partial and in-frame only. Clone size and V and J calls were adopted from that table, with D and trimming inferred from the DNA. The data contain approximately 130,000 clones, approximately 80% of them singletons. The sequenced sample was peripheral blood. The receptor was isolated from a human donor in a cohort sampled during active COVID-19. The genes are TRBV30 and TRBJ1-2; 9 nucleotides agree with TRBD1. CDR3 DNA: TGTGCCTGGGGGCCACAGGGGGCGATCATCTATGGCTACACCTTC. It yields the protein CAWGPQGAIIYGYTF.